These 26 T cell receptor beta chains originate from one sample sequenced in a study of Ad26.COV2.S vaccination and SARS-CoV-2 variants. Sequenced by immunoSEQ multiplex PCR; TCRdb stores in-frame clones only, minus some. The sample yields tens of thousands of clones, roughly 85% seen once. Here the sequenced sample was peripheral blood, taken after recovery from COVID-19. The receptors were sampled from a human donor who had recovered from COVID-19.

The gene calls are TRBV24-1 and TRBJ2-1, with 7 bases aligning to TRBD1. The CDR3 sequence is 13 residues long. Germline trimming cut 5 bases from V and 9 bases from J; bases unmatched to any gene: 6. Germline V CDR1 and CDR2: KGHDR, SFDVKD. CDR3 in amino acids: CATSAGGRTEQFF. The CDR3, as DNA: TGTGCCACCAGTGCAGGGGGACGGACTGAGCAGTTCTTC.

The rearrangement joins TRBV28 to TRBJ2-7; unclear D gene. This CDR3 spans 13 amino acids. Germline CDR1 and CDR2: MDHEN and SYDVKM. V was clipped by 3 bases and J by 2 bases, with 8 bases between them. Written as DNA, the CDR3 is TGTGCCAGCAGTTTCCCTCGGACCTACGAGCAGTACTTC. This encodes CASSFPRTYEQYF.

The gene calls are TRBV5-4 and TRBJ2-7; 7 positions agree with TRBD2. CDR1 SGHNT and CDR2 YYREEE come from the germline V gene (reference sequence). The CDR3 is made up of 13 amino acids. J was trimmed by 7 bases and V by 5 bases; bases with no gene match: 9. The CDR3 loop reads CASRPGTTEEQYF. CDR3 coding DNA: TGTGCCAGCAGACCTGGGACTACTGAAGAGCAGTACTTC.

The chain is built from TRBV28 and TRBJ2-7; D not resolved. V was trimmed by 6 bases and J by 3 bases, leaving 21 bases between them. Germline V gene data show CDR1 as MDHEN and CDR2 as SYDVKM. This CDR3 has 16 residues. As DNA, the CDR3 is TGTGCCAGCAGCCTACTCAGTTCCCCGTCGGGCTACGAGCAGTACTTC. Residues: CASSLLSSPSGYEQYF.

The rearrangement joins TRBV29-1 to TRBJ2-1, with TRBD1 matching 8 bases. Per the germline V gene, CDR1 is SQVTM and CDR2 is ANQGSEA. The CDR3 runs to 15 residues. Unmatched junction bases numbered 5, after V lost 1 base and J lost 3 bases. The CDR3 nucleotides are TGCAGCGTTGAAGGCGGACAGGGAGGCTACAATGAGCAGTTCTTC. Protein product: CSVEGGQGGYNEQFF.

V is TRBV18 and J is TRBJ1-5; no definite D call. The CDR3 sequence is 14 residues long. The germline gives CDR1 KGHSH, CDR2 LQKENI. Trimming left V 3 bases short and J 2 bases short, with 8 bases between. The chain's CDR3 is CASSPFGGNQPQHF. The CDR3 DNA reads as TGTGCCAGCTCACCCTTCGGGGGCAATCAGCCCCAGCATTTT.

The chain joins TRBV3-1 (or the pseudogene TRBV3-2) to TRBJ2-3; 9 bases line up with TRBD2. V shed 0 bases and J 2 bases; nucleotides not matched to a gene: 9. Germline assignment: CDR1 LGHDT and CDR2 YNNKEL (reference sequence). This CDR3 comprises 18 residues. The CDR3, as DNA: TGTGCCAGCAGCCAAGAATCGGGGCTAGCGGGGAACACAGATACGCAGTATTTT. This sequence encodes CASSQESGLAGNTDTQYF.

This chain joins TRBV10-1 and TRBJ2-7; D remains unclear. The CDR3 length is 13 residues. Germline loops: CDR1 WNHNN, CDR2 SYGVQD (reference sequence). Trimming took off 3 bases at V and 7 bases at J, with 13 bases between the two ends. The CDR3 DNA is TGCGCCAGCAGTGAACGGCAGAATGGGGAGCAGTACTTC. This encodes CASSERQNGEQYF.

The DNA for the CDR3 is TGTGCCGGAGGGGGATTTTCAGATACGCAGTATTTT. This gives the protein CAGGGFSDTQYF. The genes are TRBV7-2 and TRBJ2-3; D possibly uses TRBD1 or TRBD2 (6 bases each). The V gene lost 11 bases and the J gene lost 4 bases, with 13 bases spanning the gap. Germline CDR1 reads SGHTA; CDR2 reads FQGNSA. There are 12 residues in the CDR3.

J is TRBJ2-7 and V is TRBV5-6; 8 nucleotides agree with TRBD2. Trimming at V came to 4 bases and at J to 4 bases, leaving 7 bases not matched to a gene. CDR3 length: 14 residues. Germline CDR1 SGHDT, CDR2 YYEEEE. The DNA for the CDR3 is TGTGCCAGCAGCGGACCGGGACTAGGGTACGAGCAGTACTTC. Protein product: CASSGPGLGYEQYF.

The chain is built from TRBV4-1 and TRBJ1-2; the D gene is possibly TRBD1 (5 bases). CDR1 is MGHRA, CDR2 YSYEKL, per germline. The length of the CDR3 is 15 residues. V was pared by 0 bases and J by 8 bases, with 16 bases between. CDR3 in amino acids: CASSQDRDHIWGYTF. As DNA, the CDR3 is TGCGCCAGCAGCCAAGACAGGGATCACATATGGGGCTACACCTTC.

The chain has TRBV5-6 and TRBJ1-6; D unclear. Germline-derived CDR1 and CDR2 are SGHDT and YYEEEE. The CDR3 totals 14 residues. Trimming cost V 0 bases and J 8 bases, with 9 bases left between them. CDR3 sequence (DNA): TGTGCCAGCAGCTTGGAGAGAGTCTATTCACCCCTCCACTTT. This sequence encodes CASSLERVYSPLHF.

The CDR3 reads CASSLPLNSGSSYEQYF. CDR3 nucleotide sequence: TGTGCCAGCAGCTTACCCCTGAATAGCGGGAGTTCCTACGAGCAGTACTTC. The chain uses TRBV7-9 and TRBJ2-7; 9 nucleotides line up with TRBD2. CDR3 size: 17 residues. Trimming took 2 bases from V and 1 from J; bases not matched to a gene: 9. Germline values: CDR1 SEHNR, CDR2 FQNEAQ (reference sequence).

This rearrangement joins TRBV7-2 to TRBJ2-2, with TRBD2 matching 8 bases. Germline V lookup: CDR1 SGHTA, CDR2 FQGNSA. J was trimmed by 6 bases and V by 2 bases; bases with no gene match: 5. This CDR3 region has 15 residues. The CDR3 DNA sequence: TGTGCCAGCAGCTTAAGCGGGAGTAGGTCCGGGGAGCTGTTTTTT. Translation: CASSLSGSRSGELFF.

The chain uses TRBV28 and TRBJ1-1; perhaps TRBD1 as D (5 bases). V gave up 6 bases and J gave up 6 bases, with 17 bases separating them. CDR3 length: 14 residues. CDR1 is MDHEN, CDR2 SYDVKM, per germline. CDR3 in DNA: TGTGCCAGCAGCCCGGCAGTACTAGGGGCTGAAGCTTTCTTT. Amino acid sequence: CASSPAVLGAEAFF.

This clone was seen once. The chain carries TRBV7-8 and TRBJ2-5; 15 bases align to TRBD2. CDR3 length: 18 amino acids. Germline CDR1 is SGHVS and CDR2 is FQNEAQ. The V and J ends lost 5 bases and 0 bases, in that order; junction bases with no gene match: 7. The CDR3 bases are TGTGCCAGCAGCCCCAGGACTAGCGGGAGGGAGTACCAAGAGACCCAGTACTTC. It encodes CASSPRTSGREYQETQYF. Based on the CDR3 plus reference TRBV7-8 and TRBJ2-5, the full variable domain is GAGVSQSPRYKVAKRGQDVALRCDPISGHVSLFWYQQALGQGPEFLTYFQNEAQLDKSGLPSDRFFAERPEGSVSTLKIQRTQQEDSAVYLCASSPRTSGREYQETQYFGPGTRLLVL.

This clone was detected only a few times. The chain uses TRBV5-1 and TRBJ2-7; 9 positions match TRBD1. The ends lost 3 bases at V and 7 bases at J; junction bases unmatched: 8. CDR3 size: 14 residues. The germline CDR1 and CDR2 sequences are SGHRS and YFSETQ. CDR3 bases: TGCGCCAGCAGCTGGAGGGACAGGGATAGTGAGCAGTACTTC. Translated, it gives CASSWRDRDSEQYF.

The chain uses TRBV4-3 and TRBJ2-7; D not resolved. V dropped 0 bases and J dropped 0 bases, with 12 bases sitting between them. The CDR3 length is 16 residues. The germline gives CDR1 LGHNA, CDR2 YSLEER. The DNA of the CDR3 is TGCGCCAGCAGCCAAGATTTAACACTGAGCTCCTACGAGCAGTACTTC. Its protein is CASSQDLTLSSYEQYF.

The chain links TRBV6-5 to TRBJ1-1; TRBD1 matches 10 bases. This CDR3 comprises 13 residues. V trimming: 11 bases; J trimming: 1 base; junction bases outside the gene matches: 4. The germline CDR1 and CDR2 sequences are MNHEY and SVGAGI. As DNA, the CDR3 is TGTGCCTCAAGGGACAGGGGGAACACTGAAGCTTTCTTT. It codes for CASRDRGNTEAFF.

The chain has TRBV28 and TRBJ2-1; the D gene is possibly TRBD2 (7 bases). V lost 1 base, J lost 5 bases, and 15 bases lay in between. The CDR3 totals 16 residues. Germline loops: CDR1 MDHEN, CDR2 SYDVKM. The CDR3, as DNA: TGTGCCAGCAGTTTATTAAGGGGGGGCATTAACAATGAGCAGTTCTTC. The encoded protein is CASSLLRGGINNEQFF.

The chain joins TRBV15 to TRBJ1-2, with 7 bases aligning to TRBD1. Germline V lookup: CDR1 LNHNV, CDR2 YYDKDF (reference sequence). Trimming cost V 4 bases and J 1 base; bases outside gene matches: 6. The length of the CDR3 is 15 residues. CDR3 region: CATSTATGSNYGYTF. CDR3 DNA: TGTGCCACCAGCACCGCGACAGGGAGTAACTATGGCTACACCTTC.

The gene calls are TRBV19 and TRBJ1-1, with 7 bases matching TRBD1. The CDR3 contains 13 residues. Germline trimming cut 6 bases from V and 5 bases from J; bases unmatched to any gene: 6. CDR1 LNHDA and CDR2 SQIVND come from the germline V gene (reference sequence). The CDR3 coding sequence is TGTGCCAGTAGATTAACAGGGGAGACTGAAGCTTTCTTT. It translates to CASRLTGETEAFF.

The CDR3 region is CASSQTGEDLYQPQHF. CDR3 DNA: TGTGCCAGCAGCCAAACCGGGGAGGATCTTTATCAGCCCCAGCATTTT. The rearrangement uses TRBV14 and TRBJ1-5; D is ambiguous. V gave up 2 bases and J gave up 5 bases, with 16 bases separating them. CDR1 is SGHDN, CDR2 FVKESK, per germline. CDR3 length: 16 residues.

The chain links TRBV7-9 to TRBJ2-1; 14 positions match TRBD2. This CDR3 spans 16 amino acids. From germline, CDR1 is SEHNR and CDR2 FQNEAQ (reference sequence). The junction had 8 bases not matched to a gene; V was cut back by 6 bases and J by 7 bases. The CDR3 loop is CASRGLAGAPGNEQFF. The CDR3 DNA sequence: TGTGCCAGCAGGGGACTAGCGGGAGCCCCGGGGAATGAGCAGTTCTTC.

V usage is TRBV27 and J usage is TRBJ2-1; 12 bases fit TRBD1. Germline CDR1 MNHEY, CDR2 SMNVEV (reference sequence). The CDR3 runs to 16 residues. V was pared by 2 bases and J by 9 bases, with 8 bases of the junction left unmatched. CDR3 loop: CASSLIGDRGRGEQFF. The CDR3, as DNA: TGTGCCAGCAGTTTAATTGGGGACAGGGGGCGCGGTGAGCAGTTCTTC.

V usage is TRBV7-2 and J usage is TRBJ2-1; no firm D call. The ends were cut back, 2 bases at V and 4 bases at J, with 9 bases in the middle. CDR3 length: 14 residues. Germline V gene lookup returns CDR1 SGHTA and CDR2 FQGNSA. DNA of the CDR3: TGTGCCAGCAGCTTAAGGCCGCTGTACAATGAGCAGTTCTTC. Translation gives CASSLRPLYNEQFF. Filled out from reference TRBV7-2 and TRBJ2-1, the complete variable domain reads GAGVSQSPSNKVTEKGKDVELRCDPISGHTALYWYRQSLGQGLEFLIYFQGNSAPDKSGLPSDRFSAERTGGSVSTLTIQRTQQEDSAVYLCASSLRPLYNEQFFGPGTRLTVL.